The 5 T cell receptor beta chains given below trace back to one sample, sequenced in a study of blood T cell repertoires in COVID-19. Some clones are missing from TCRdb's copy, which holds only in-frame ones; the method was immunoSEQ multiplex PCR. The table lists 270,000 or so clones, approximately 90% of them singletons. The sample comprised PBMCs or T cells enriched from blood (not recorded which). All receptors derive from a man between 35 and 55 years old who had been exposed to COVID-19.

This clone occurred once. The chain employs TRBV24-1 and TRBJ1-2; the D is unclear. This CDR3 spans 12 amino acids. Trimming pared 2 bases from V and 4 bases from J, leaving 4 bases between. Germline V gives CDR1 KGHDR, CDR2 SFDVKD. This chain's CDR3 is CATSDSLYGYTF. CDR3 nucleotide sequence: TGTGCCACCAGTGATTCTCTCTATGGCTACACCTTC.

The chain recombines TRBV30 with TRBJ2-7; TRBD2 aligns across 9 bases. This CDR3 region has 15 residues. The junction had 8 bases not matched to a gene; V was cut back by 2 bases and J by 3 bases. Germline loops: CDR1 GTSNPN, CDR2 SVGIG (reference sequence). CDR3 nucleotide sequence: TGTGCCTGGAGTCCCGGATCTAGCGGGAACTACGAGCAGTACTTC. Its protein is CAWSPGSSGNYEQYF. The full variable domain, rest sourced from reference TRBV30 and TRBJ2-7, is SQTIHQWPATLVQPVGSPLSLECTVEGTSNPNLYWYRQAAGRGLQLLFYSVGIGQISSEVPQNLSASRPQDRQFILSSKKLLLSDSGFYLCAWSPGSSGNYEQYFGPGTRLTVT.

This sequence joins TRBV9 and TRBJ2-5; D remains unclear. The CDR3 spans 14 residues. Germline CDR1 and CDR2: SGDLS and YYNGEE. With 0 bases removed from V and 2 bases from J, the gap between germline ends came to 8 bases. This CDR3 is CASSVGRQQETQYF. The CDR3 DNA reads TGTGCCAGCAGCGTAGGTCGTCAGCAAGAGACCCAGTACTTC.

The sample holds one count of this clone. This rearrangement joins TRBV28 to TRBJ2-7; the match to TRBD1 covers 7 bases. Germline V gene sequence: CDR1 MDHEN, CDR2 SYDVKM. The CDR3 loop spans 15 amino acids. V gave up 1 base and J gave up 5 bases; unmatched junction bases: 8. Here the CDR3 DNA reads TGTGCCAGCAGTTTATCCTCGACAGGGTACGACGAGCAGTACTTC. Encoded protein: CASSLSSTGYDEQYF.

The chain joins TRBV18 to TRBJ2-3; a weak D match, TRBD2 (6 bases). The CDR3 has 16 residues. Germline values: CDR1 KGHSH, CDR2 LQKENI. The germline V and J ends were trimmed by 2 bases and 5 bases, with 17 bases remaining between them. The CDR3 nucleotides read TGTGCCAGCTCACCAATGGCGGGAAGCCCCGGAGATACGCAGTATTTT. The encoded protein is CASSPMAGSPGDTQYF.